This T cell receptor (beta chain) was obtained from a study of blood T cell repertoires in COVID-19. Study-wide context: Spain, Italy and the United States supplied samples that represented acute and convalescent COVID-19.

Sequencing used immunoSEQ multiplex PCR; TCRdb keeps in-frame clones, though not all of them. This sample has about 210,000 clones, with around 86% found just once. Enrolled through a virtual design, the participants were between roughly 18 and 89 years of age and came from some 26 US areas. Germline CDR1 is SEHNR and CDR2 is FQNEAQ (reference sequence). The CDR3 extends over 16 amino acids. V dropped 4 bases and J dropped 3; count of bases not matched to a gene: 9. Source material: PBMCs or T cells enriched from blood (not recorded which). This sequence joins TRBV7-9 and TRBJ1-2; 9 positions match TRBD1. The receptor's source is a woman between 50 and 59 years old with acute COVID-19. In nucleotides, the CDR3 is TGTGCCAGCAGCTCCCGGGACAGGGATCGTGACTATGGCTACACCTTC. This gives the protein CASSSRDRDRDYGYTF.